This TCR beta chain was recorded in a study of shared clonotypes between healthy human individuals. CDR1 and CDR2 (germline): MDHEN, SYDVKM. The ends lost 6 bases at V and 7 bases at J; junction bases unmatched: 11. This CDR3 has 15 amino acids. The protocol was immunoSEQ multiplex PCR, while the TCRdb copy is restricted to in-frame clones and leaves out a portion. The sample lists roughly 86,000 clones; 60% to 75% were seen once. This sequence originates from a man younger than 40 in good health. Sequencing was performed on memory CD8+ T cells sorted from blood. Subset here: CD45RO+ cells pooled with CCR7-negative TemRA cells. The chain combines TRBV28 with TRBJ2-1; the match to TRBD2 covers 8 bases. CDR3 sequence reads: CASRQLAGGLNEQFF. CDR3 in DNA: TGTGCCAGCAGACAGCTAGCGGGTGGTTTAAATGAGCAGTTCTTC.